This T cell receptor beta chain was sequenced for a study of cytomegalovirus exposure and HLA in healthy donors. Whole-study results and caveats: TCR beta sequences reportedly predicted the HLA-A and HLA-B alleles of most subjects accurately. In a later analysis, donors in an Asian-associated ancestry cluster reportedly had fewer N-insertions in productive TCRs than the cohort mean.

The PCR contained 60 Vbeta and 13 Jbeta primers. Sequencing used immunoSEQ multiplex PCR; TCRdb keeps in-frame clones, though not all of them. The sample records some 110,000 clones, approximately 70% being singletons. Regarding this clone: Antigen specificity is unknown.

Germline loops: CDR1 LGHNA, CDR2 YNFKEQ. V was pared by 1 base and J by 3 bases, with 21 bases between. The CDR3 is made up of 18 amino acids. The rearrangement uses TRBV4-2 and TRBJ1-2, with D perhaps matching TRBD1 (6 bases). This TCR was recovered from a woman in her 40s in good health and CMV-seropositive. The sequenced sample consisted of PBMCs. CDR3 amino acids: CASSQGTHLRGLDYGYTF. The DNA for the CDR3 is TGTGCCAGCAGCCAAGGCACACACTTGAGGGGGTTGGACTATGGCTACACCTTC.